There are a few counts of the clone carrying this T cell receptor beta chain. These data originate in a study of cytomegalovirus exposure and HLA in healthy donors. Study overall: Earlier work reported roughly 120 million unique TCR beta sequences from about 190 million T cells.

Germline V gene lookup returns CDR1 LNHDA and CDR2 SQIVND (reference sequence). V was shortened by 3 bases and J by 1 base, with 9 bases between the two germline ends. CDR3 length equals 14 residues. The PCR employed 60 Vbeta primers together with 13 Jbeta primers. The protocol was immunoSEQ multiplex PCR, while the TCRdb copy is restricted to in-frame clones and leaves out a portion. The sample includes about 170,000 clones, 75% to 90% of them seen just once. The clonotype comes from a male donor in good health and CMV-seronegative. The rearrangement joins TRBV19 to TRBJ1-1; D gene uncertain. The sequencing sample was made of PBMCs. In DNA form, the CDR3 reads TGTGCCAGTAGTATGACCCGACAGAACACTGAAGCTTTCTTT. Residues: CASSMTRQNTEAFF.